Shown below are 6 T cell receptor beta chains from a single sample sequenced in a study of CD8+ T cells in alopecia areata. Sequencing used cDNA as its template, made by extracting RNA and reverse transcribing it. The assay was immunoSEQ multiplex PCR, and TCRdb's table has in-frame clones only and misses some. The sample has about 200,000 clones; approximately 60% are singletons. Sequenced material: CD8+ T cells sorted from blood. These TCRs come from a human donor in good health.

The chain employs TRBV5-1 and TRBJ2-1; D is undetermined. Germline V CDR1 and CDR2: SGHRS, YFSETQ. V was cut by 10 bases and J by 7 bases, with 18 bases left in between. This CDR3 contains 13 residues. CDR3 nucleotide sequence: TGCGCCGTCACCGGGCTGGGGTTAAATGAGCAGTTCTTC. Amino acids: CAVTGLGLNEQFF.

This chain uses TRBV5-1 with TRBJ1-1; 7 bases fit TRBD1. Germline loops: CDR1 SGHRS, CDR2 YFSETQ. V gave up 6 bases and J gave up 6 bases; unmatched junction bases: 8. The CDR3 is made up of 13 amino acids. In nucleotides, the CDR3 is TGCGCCAGCAACAGGGGTGGGGTGGCTGAAGCTTTCTTT. This codes for CASNRGGVAEAFF.

This clone was observed a few times. The chain carries TRBV29-1 and TRBJ1-2, with 10 bases aligning to TRBD1. Germline V CDR1 and CDR2: SQVTM, ANQGSEA. This CDR3 comprises 14 residues. V dropped 7 bases and J dropped 6; count of bases not matched to a gene: 11. This CDR3 is CSAPGGQGNDGYTF. The CDR3 DNA reads as TGCAGCGCCCCCGGGGGACAGGGGAATGATGGCTACACCTTC.

The V call is TRBV9, the J call TRBJ2-5, with TRBD2 matching 11 bases. The ends lost 3 bases at V and 5 bases at J; junction bases unmatched: 6. The CDR3 extends over 15 amino acids. Looked up from germline, CDR1 is SGDLS and CDR2 is YYNGEE. In DNA form, the CDR3 reads TGTGCCAGCAGCGAAACTAGCGGGGGACTCGAGACCCAGTACTTC. Translating it yields CASSETSGGLETQYF.

The table lists this clone with a few counts. V and J are TRBV6-5 and TRBJ1-2, with TRBD1 as a possible D gene (5 bases). The CDR3 is made up of 13 amino acids. V was cut by 5 bases and J by 0 bases, with 7 bases left in between. The germline V gene has CDR1 MNHEY and CDR2 SVGAGI. The CDR3 nucleotides read TGTGCCAGCAGTGAGACAGCTAACTATGGCTACACCTTC. This translates into CASSETANYGYTF.

This chain uses TRBV15 with TRBJ2-2; 10 nucleotides align to TRBD2. Germline CDR1 and CDR2: LNHNV and YYDKDF (reference sequence). V was clipped by 1 base and J by 0 bases; unmatched bases: 5. The CDR3 is 18 residues long. CDR3 coding DNA: TGTGCCACCAGCAGAGGGGCTAGCGGGGGCGCGAACACCGGGGAGCTGTTTTTT. It is translated as CATSRGASGGANTGELFF. The variable domain in full, completed from reference TRBV15 and TRBJ2-2, reads DAMVIQNPRYQVTQFGKPVTLSCSQTLNHNVMYWYQQKSSQAPKLLFHYYDKDFNNEADTPDNFQSRRPNTSFCFLDIRSPGLGDTAMYLCATSRGASGGANTGELFFGEGSRLTVL.